This T cell receptor (beta chain) was sequenced in a study of cytomegalovirus exposure and HLA in healthy donors. The PCR made use of 60 Vbeta and 13 Jbeta primers. Libraries were prepared by immunoSEQ multiplex PCR; TCRdb keeps only in-frame clonotypes and omits some of them. The table lists 210,000 or so clones, approximately 90% of them singletons. Donors likely had unrecorded immune exposures despite being nominally healthy when sampled. The sequenced material came from PBMCs. The sequence was collected from a woman under 30 in good health and CMV-seronegative.

CDR3 region: CASSHNGGSSYEQYF. CDR3 in DNA: TGTGCCAGCAGCCACAACGGGGGTAGCTCCTACGAGCAGTACTTC. The chain couples TRBV7-3 to TRBJ2-7, with TRBD2 as a possible D gene (6 bases). CDR3 length: 15 residues. V shed 5 bases and J shed 0 bases, with 14 bases lying between them. Germline loops: CDR1 SGHTA, CDR2 FQGTGA.